These 2 T cell receptor beta chains share one sample of origin, sequenced in a study of blood T cell repertoires in COVID-19 (dated by TCRdb to the early 2020s). Library method: the immunoSEQ multiplex PCR assay. TCRdb provides this immuneACCESS table in a form limited to in-frame rearrangements. Some clones are lacking; in checked studies, under half of them reflect an unresolved V gene, and why the rest are absent is not known. This sample lists some 300,000 clones; roughly 86% were detected once. The ten largest account for around 9% of the sample. Specimen: PBMCs or T cells enriched from blood (not recorded which). These receptor sequences come from a woman under 40 who had recovered from COVID-19.

V gene TRBV28 combines with J gene TRBJ2-7, with D possibly matching TRBD2 (6 bases). Trimming cost V 5 bases and J 5 bases, with 13 bases left between them. Germline assignment: CDR1 MDHEN and CDR2 SYDVKM. CDR3 size: 13 residues. The CDR3: CASSAGTLHEQYF. The CDR3 nucleotides are TGTGCCAGCAGTGCCGGGACTCTCCACGAGCAGTACTTC.

This clone was seen once. The chain uses TRBV30 and TRBJ2-2; TRBD1 agrees at 8 bases. Germline V CDR1 and CDR2: GTSNPN, SVGIG (reference sequence). The CDR3 runs 13 residues. V shed 5 bases, J shed 2 bases, and the junction held 1 base outside the gene matches. The CDR3 here is CAWDRGNTGELFF. DNA of the CDR3: TGTGCCTGGGACAGGGGAAACACCGGGGAGCTGTTTTTT.